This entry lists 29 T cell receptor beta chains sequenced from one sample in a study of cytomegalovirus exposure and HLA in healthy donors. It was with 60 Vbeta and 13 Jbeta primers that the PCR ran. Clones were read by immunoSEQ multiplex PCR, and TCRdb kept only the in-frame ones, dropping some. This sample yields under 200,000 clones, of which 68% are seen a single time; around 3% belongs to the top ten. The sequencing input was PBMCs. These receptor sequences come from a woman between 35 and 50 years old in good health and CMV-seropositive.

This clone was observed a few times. In DNA form, the CDR3 reads TGCGCCAGCAGCCCCGGGTCCTACGAGCAGTACTTC. Protein sequence: CASSPGSYEQYF. The chain employs TRBV5-1 and TRBJ2-7, with D uncertain. CDR3 length: 12 residues. Germline CDR1 is SGHRS and CDR2 is YFSETQ. V was pared by 4 bases and J by 1 base, with 6 bases between.

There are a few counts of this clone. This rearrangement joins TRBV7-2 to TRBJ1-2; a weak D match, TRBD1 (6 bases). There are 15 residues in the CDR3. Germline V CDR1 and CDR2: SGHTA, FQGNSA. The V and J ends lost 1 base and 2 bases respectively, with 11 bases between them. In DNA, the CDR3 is TGTGCCAGCAGCTTAGTACAGGGAGGGAACTATGGCTACACCTTC. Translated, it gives CASSLVQGGNYGYTF.

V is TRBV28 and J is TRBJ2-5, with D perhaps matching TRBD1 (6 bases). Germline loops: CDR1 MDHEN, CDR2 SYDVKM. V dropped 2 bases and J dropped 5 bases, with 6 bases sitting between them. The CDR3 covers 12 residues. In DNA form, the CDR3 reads TGTGCCAGCAGTTTAAGGGGGGAGACCCAGTACTTC. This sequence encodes CASSLRGETQYF.

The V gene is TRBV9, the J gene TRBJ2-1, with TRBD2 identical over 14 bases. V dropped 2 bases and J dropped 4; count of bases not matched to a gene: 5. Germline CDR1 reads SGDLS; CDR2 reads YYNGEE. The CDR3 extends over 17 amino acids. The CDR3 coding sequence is TGTGCCAGCAGCGTCGGGACTAGCGGGGGAATATACAATGAGCAGTTCTTC. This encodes CASSVGTSGGIYNEQFF.

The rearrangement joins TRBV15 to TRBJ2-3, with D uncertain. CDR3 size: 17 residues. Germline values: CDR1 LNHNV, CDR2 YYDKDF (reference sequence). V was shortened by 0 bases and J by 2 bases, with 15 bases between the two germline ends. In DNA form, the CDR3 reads TGTGCCACCAGCAGAGATCCTCCCGTGAGGTTCACAGATACGCAGTATTTT. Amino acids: CATSRDPPVRFTDTQYF. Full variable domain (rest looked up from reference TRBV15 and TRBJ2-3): DAMVIQNPRYQVTQFGKPVTLSCSQTLNHNVMYWYQQKSSQAPKLLFHYYDKDFNNEADTPDNFQSRRPNTSFCFLDIRSPGLGDTAMYLCATSRDPPVRFTDTQYFGPGTRLTVL.

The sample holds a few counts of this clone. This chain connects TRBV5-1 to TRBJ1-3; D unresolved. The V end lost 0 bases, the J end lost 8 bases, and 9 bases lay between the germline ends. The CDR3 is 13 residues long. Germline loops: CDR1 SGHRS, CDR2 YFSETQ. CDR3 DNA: TGCGCCAGCAGCTTGGCCGGGTGGGACACCATATATTTT. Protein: CASSLAGWDTIYF.

CDR3 protein: CASSGQMNTEAFF. The DNA for the CDR3 is TGTGCCAGCTCAGGACAGATGAACACTGAAGCTTTCTTT. The J gene is TRBJ1-1, the V gene TRBV18; TRBD1 might be the D (6 bases). The V end lost 5 bases, the J end lost 0 bases, and 7 bases lay between the germline ends. Germline CDR1 reads KGHSH; CDR2 reads LQKENI. The CDR3 is 13 amino acids.

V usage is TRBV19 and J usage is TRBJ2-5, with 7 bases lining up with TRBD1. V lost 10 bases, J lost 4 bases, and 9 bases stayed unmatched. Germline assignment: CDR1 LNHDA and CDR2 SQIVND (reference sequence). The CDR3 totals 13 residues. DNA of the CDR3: TGTGCCACCGGAGGACAGGACACAGAGACCCAGTACTTC. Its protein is CATGGQDTETQYF.

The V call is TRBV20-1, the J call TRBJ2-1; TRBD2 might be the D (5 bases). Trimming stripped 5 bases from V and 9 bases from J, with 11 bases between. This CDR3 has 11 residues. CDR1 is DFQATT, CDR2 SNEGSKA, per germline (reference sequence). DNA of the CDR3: TGCAGTGCTTTTAAGCGGCCTGAGCAGTTCTTC. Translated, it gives CSAFKRPEQFF.

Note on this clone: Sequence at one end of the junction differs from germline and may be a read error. The CDR3 reads CSDDRVGGYPF. CDR3 nucleotide sequence: TGCAGTGACGACAGGGTTGGCGGCTACCCCTTC. This chain uses TRBV20-1 with TRBJ1-2; 7 nucleotides agree with TRBD1. CDR3 length: 11 amino acids. Germline CDR1 and CDR2: DFQATT and SNEGSKA (reference sequence).

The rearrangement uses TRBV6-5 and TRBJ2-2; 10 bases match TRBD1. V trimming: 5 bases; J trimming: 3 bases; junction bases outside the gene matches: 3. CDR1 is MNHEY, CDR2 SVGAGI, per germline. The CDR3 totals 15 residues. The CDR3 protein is CASSTGQGDTGELFF. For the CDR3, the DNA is TGTGCCAGCAGTACTGGACAGGGGGACACCGGGGAGCTGTTTTTT.

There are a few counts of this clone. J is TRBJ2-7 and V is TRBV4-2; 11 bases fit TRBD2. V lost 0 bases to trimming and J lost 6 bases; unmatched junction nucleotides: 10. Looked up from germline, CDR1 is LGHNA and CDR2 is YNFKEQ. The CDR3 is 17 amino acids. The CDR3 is CASSQDRLAGLRGEQYF. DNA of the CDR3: TGTGCCAGCAGCCAAGATCGACTAGCGGGGCTCCGAGGCGAGCAGTACTTC.

The CDR3 sequence: CASSKGLAVQETQYF. CDR3 nucleotide sequence: TGCGCCAGCAGCAAGGGACTAGCGGTCCAAGAGACCCAGTACTTC. V and J are TRBV5-1 and TRBJ2-5; 11 bases map to TRBD2. V lost 4 bases and J lost 1; bases outside the gene matches: 3. The CDR3 loop spans 15 amino acids. The germline V gene has CDR1 SGHRS and CDR2 YFSETQ.

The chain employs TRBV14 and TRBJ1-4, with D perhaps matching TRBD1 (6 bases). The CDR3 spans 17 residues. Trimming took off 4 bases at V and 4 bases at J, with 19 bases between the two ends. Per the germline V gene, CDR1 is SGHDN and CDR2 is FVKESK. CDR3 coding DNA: TGTGCCAGCAGCCCCCTAACCGGGGGGGCGCTTAATGAAAAACTGTTTTTT. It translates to CASSPLTGGALNEKLFF.

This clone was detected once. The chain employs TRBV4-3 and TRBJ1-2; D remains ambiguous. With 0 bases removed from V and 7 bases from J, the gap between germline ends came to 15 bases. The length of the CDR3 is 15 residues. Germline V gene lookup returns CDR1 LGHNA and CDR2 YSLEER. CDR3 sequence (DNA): TGCGCCAGCAGCCAAGATCCCCTCTCCCCCCTTGGCTACACCTTC. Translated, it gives CASSQDPLSPLGYTF.

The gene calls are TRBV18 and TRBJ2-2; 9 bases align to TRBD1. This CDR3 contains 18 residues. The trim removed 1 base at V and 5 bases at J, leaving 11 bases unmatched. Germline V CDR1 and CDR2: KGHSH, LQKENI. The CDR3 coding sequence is TGTGCCAGCTCACCACTACTCCCGGGACAGGGTGGTACCGGGGAGCTGTTTTTT. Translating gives CASSPLLPGQGGTGELFF.

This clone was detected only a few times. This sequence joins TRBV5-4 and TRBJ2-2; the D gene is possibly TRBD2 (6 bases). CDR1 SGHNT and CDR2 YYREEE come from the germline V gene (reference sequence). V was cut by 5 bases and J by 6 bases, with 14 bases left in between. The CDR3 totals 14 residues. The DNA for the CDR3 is TGTGCCAGCAGACCAAGGGGAGGATCCGGGGAGCTGTTTTTT. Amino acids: CASRPRGGSGELFF.

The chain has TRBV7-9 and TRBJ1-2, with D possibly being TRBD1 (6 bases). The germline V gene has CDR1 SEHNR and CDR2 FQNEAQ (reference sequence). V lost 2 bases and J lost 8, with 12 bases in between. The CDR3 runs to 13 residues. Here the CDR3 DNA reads TGTGCCAGCAGCTTAACACAGGGACGCGGCTACACCTTC. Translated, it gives CASSLTQGRGYTF.

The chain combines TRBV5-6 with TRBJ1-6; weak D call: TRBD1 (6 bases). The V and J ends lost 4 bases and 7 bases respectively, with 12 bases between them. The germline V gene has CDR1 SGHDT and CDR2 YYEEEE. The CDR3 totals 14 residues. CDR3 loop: CASSRQDGNSPLHF. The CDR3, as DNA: TGTGCCAGCAGCCGACAGGACGGCAATTCACCCCTCCACTTT.

CDR3 bases: TGTGCCAGCAGCCAGAGCGGGAGTCGGGGAGAGACCCAGTACTTC. As protein: CASSQSGSRGETQYF. This sequence joins TRBV5-8 and TRBJ2-5; 8 bases line up with TRBD2. V trimming: 4 bases; J trimming: 4 bases; junction bases outside the gene matches: 9. Looked up from germline, CDR1 is SGHTS and CDR2 is YDEGEE. The CDR3 length is 15 residues. The variable domain in full, completed from reference TRBV5-8 and TRBJ2-5, reads EAGVTQSPTHLIKTRGQQATLRCSPISGHTSVYWYQQALGLGLQFLLWYDEGEERNRGNFPPRFSGRQFPNYSSELNVNALELEDSALYLCASSQSGSRGETQYFGPGTRLLVL.

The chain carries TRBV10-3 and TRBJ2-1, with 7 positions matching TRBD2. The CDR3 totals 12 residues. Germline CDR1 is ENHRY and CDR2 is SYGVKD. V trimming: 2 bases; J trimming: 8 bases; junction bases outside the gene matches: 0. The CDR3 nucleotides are TGTGCCATCAGTGAGGGGAGGGATGAGCAGTTCTTC. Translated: CAISEGRDEQFF.

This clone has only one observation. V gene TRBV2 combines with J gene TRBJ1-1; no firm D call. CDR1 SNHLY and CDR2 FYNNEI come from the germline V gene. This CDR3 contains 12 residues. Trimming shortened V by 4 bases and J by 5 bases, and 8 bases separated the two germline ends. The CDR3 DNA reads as TGTGCCAGCAGTGTTTCGGGAACTGAAGCTTTCTTT. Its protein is CASSVSGTEAFF.

The CDR3 here is CASSEGGRGPYEQYF. For the CDR3, the DNA is TGTGCCAGCAGCGAGGGAGGGAGGGGCCCCTACGAGCAGTACTTC. The J gene is TRBJ2-7, the V gene TRBV11-2; the match to TRBD2 covers 7 bases. The V and J ends lost 5 bases and 2 bases, in that order; junction bases with no gene match: 9. Germline V gene lookup returns CDR1 SGHAT and CDR2 FQNNGV. CDR3 size: 15 residues. Supplemented by reference TRBV11-2 and TRBJ2-7, the full variable domain reads EAGVAQSPRYKIIEKRQSVAFWCNPISGHATLYWYQQILGQGPKLLIQFQNNGVVDDSQLPKDRFSAERLKGVDSTLKIQPAKLEDSAVYLCASSEGGRGPYEQYFGPGTRLTVT.

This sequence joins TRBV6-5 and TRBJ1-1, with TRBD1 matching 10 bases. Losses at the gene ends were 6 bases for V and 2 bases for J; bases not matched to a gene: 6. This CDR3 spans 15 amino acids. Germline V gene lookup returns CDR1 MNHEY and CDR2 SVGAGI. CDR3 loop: CASRSGQGFNTEAFF. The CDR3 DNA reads TGTGCCAGCAGATCGGGACAGGGGTTCAACACTGAAGCTTTCTTT.

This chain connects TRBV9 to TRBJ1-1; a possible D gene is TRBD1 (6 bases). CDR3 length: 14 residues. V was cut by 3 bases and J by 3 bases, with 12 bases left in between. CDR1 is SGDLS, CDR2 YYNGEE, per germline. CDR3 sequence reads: CASSGDGGDTEAFF. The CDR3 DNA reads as TGTGCCAGCAGCGGGGATGGGGGCGACACTGAAGCTTTCTTT.

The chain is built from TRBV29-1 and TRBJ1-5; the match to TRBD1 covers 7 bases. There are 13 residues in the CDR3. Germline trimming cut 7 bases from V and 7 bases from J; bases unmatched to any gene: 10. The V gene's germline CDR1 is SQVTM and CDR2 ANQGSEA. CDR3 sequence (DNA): TGCAGCGCAGGACAGGAGGGCGGGCAGCCCCAGCATTTT. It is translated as CSAGQEGGQPQHF.

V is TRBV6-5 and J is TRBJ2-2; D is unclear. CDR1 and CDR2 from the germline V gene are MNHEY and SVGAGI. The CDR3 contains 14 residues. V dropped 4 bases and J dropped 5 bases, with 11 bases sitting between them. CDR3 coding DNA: TGTGCCAGCAGTTCCCGTTTCGGGACCGGGGAGCTGTTTTTT. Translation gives CASSSRFGTGELFF.

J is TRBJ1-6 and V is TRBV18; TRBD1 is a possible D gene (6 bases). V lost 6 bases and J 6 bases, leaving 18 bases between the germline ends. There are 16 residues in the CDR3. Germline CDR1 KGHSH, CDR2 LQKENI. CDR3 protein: CASSPGLGAVNSPLHF. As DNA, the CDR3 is TGTGCCAGCTCCCCTGGACTGGGGGCGGTTAATTCACCCCTCCACTTT.

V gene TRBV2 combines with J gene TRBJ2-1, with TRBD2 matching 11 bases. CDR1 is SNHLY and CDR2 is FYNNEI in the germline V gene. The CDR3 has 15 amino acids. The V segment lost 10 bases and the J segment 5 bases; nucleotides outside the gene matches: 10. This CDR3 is CATLTGLAEHNEQFF. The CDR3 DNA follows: TGTGCCACCCTAACGGGACTAGCGGAGCACAATGAGCAGTTCTTC.